This is a list of T cell receptor beta chains from one sample in a study of tumor and adjacent non-tumor tissue in lung cancer. TCRdb independently ran MiXCR on the multiplex PCR reads; one entry per CDR3 protein. The sample has more than 70,000 distinct CDR3 sequences, around two thirds seen once. Sample: lung tumor tissue. All receptors come from a man aged 65 to 85 with non-small cell lung cancer. CDR3s include the opening cysteine and the closing phenylalanine or tryptophan. D genes are given only for firm matches. Clone size appears in some rows only: once, few, many, or a class for an expanded clone.

NA,NA,TRBV29-1,TRBJ2-2,CSVEHSRSDPNTWELFF,TGCAGCGTTGAACACTCCAGATCAGATCCAAACACCTGGGAGCTGTTTTTT
NA,NA,TRBV20-1,TRBJ2-7,CSARLGGKGYKQYF,TGCAGTGCAAGATTAGGGGGGAAGGGTTACAAGCAGTACTTC
NA,TRBD2,TRBV29-1,TRBJ2-5,CSSGTPERAQYF,TGCAGCAGCGGGACTCCTGAGCGGGCCCAATACTTC
NA,TRBD1,TRBV9,TRBJ2-3,CARSVWGQGFGTQYF,TGTGCCAGGAGCGTCTGGGGACAGGGGTTTGGTACGCAGTATTTT
NA,TRBD1,TRBV6-5,TRBJ2-7,CTSSYDRDSYEQYF,TGTACCAGCAGTTACGACAGGGACTCCTACGAGCAGTACTTC
NA,NA,TRBV11-2,TRBJ2-1,CASDLDRTHVDNEQFF,TGTGCCAGCGACTTAGACCGGACCCATGTGGACAATGAGCAGTTCTTC
once,NA,TRBV14,TRBJ1-2,CASSQATDYGYTF,TGTGCCAGCAGCCAGGCTACAGACTATGGCTACACCTTC
NA,NA,TRBV7-9,TRBJ2-7,CASSLALGSAYKQYF,TGTGCCAGCAGCTTAGCGTTGGGCAGCGCCTACAAGCAGTACTTC
NA,NA,TRBV12-3/TRBV12-4,TRBJ2-1,CASGLEPGTVSYNEQFF,TGTGCTAGCGGTTTAGAACCGGGGACGGTCTCCTACAATGAGCAGTTCTTC
many,NA,TRBV29-1,TRBJ2-7,CSVEVRPYEQYF,TGCAGCGTTGAGGTCAGGCCCTACGAGCAGTACTTC
NA,TRBD2,TRBV12-3/TRBV12-4,TRBJ2-3,CASSPGLTGNTQCF,TGTGCCAGCAGTCCGGGACTAACGGGGAATACGCAATGTTTT
NA,NA,TRBV4-2,TRBJ1-3,CASSQDPGERNTLYF,TGTGCCAGTAGCCAAGATCCAGGGGAACGAAACACCTTATATTTT
many,TRBD1,TRBV6-1,TRBJ1-6,CASLRDRGNSPLHF,TGTGCCAGCCTACGGGACAGGGGTAATTCACCCCTCCACTTT
NA,NA,TRBV5-1,TRBJ2-4,CASSLDHREWRAKNIQYF,TGCGCCAGCAGCTTGGATCACAGGGAGTGGAGAGCCAAAAACATTCAGTACTTC
NA,NA,TRBV6-2/TRBV6-3,TRBJ2-7,CASSPQGRIYEQYF,TGTGCCAGTAGTCCCCAGGGACGGATCTACGAGCAGTACTTC
few,NA,TRBV20-1,TRBJ2-5,CSARAGVGGETQYF,TGCAGTGCTAGAGCTGGAGTGGGTGGGGAGACCCAGTACTTC
NA,NA,TRBV11-1,TRBJ2-7,CTSSLYCGYEQYF,TGTACCAGCAGCTTATACTGCGGCTACGAGCAGTACTTC
few,NA,TRBV11-2,TRBJ2-5,CVSSSSRGDQETQYF,TGTGTCAGCAGCTCTAGTCGCGGGGACCAAGAGACCCAGTACTTC
many,TRBD1,TRBV11-1,TRBJ1-5,CASSPGTGRDQPQHF,TGTGCCAGCAGCCCCGGGACAGGGAGAGATCAGCCCCAGCATTTT
many,TRBD2,TRBV5-4,TRBJ2-3,CASSRQSTSGGPTTQYF,TGTGCCAGCAGCAGACAATCGACTAGCGGGGGGCCTACTACGCAGTATTTT
NA,NA,TRBV4-2,TRBJ2-3,CASSQDLLGGTGTQYF,TGTGCCAGCAGCCAAGACCTACTGGGAGGCACAGGTACGCAGTATTTT
NA,NA,TRBV20-1,TRBJ2-2,CNARVHVTGTGELFF,TGCAATGCTAGAGTTCATGTGACAGGCACTGGGGAGCTGTTTTTT
many,TRBD1,TRBV6-1,TRBJ1-5,CASEAGGGQPQHF,TGTGCCAGCGAAGCAGGGGGCGGTCAGCCCCAGCATTTT
NA,NA,TRBV24-1,TRBJ2-2,CATSDPRGSWTGEPFF,TGTGCCACCAGTGACCCGAGGGGGTCATGGACCGGGGAGCCGTTTTTT
NA,NA,TRBV30,TRBJ2-7,CAWTPGWSYEQYF,TGTGCCTGGACACCAGGGTGGAGCTACGAACAGTACTTC
many,TRBD1,TRBV10-3,TRBJ1-2,CAISGSGGSGYTF,TGTGCCATCAGTGGCTCAGGGGGCAGTGGCTACACCTTC
many,TRBD1,TRBV4-1,TRBJ2-4,CASSQTGGNIQYF,TGCGCCAGCAGCCAAACAGGGGGTAACATTCAGTACTTC
NA,TRBD1,TRBV29-1,TRBJ2-7,CSVHGTDTTEQYF,TGCAGCGTACACGGGACAGACACGACCGAGCAGTATTTC
many,TRBD1,TRBV29-1,TRBJ2-1,CSVEARQGARDNEQFF,TGCAGCGTTGAAGCCAGACAGGGGGCGCGTGACAATGAGCAGTTCTTC
few,NA,TRBV7-9,TRBJ1-1,CASSPGAWVNTEAFF,TGTGCCAGCAGCCCGGGGGCATGGGTGAACACTGAAGCTTTCTTT
NA,NA,TRBV6-2/TRBV6-3,TRBJ1-2,CASIGPDGRLANYGYIF,TGTGCCAGCATAGGTCCCGACGGGCGGCTCGCTAACTATGGCTACATCTTC
NA,NA,TRBV24-1,TRBJ2-1,CATRGFSGNEQFF,TGTGCCACCAGAGGGTTTTCCGGCAATGAGCAGTTCTTC
NA,NA,TRBV29-1,TRBJ1-1,CSVAQENTEAFF,TGCAGCGTCGCCCAGGAGAACACTGAAGCTTTCTTT
medium-sized,TRBD2,TRBV11-2,TRBJ2-4,CASSRGLAENIQYF,TGTGCCAGCAGCCGGGGACTAGCGGAAAACATTCAGTACTTC
many,NA,TRBV12-3/TRBV12-4,TRBJ2-6,CASSPTSGANVLTF,TGTGCCAGCAGTCCTACTTCTGGGGCCAACGTCCTGACTTTC
many,TRBD1,TRBV20-1,TRBJ1-5,CSASGTVNQPQHF,TGCAGTGCTAGCGGGACAGTCAATCAGCCCCAGCATTTT
many,NA,TRBV6-5,TRBJ1-4,CASSSSRTNEKLFF,TGTGCCAGCAGTTCCTCTCGGACTAATGAAAAACTGTTTTTT
NA,TRBD1,TRBV4-2,TRBJ2-3,CASSQWTGGTDMEYF,TGTGCCAGCAGCCAATGGACAGGTGGGACAGATATGGAGTATTTT
many,NA,TRBV20-1,TRBJ2-1,CSARTPRDYNEQFF,TGCAGTGCTAGAACACCCCGGGACTACAATGAGCAGTTCTTC
NA,NA,TRBV6-2/TRBV6-3,TRBJ1-1,CASSSPQLQLTALF,TGTGCCAGCAGTTCCCCTCAACTGCAATTAACAGCTCTCTTT
NA,NA,TRBV7-8,TRBJ2-6,CACSFISSSGANVLTF,TGTGCCTGCAGCTTTATAAGTAGCTCTGGGGCCAACGTCCTGACTTTC
few,NA,TRBV7-9,TRBJ2-2,CASRQQSGTGELFF,TGTGCCAGCAGACAGCAAAGCGGAACCGGGGAGCTGTTTTTT
many,NA,TRBV7-8,TRBJ1-5,CASSRTDGLNQPQHF,TGTGCCAGCAGCCGGACCGACGGACTCAATCAGCCCCAGCATTTT
NA,TRBD2,TRBV12-3/TRBV12-4,TRBJ2-5,CAISLWEGETQYF,TGTGCCATCAGTTTGTGGGAGGGAGAGACTCAGTACTTC
NA,NA,TRBV10-3,TRBJ2-1,CAATVGNDLFF,TGTGCCGCCACCGTAGGCAACGATCTGTTCTTC